These 29 T cell receptor beta chains were all obtained from the same sample, sequenced in a study of cytomegalovirus exposure and HLA in healthy donors. Both 60 Vbeta primers and 13 Jbeta primers went into the PCR. The assay was immunoSEQ multiplex PCR, and TCRdb's table has in-frame clones only and misses some. The sample has some 180,000 clones; around 75% are singletons. Sequenced sample: PBMCs. Every receptor here comes from a male donor in good health and CMV-seronegative.

V gene TRBV6-5 combines with J gene TRBJ2-7; 8 positions match TRBD2. V lost 0 bases and J lost 5; bases outside the gene matches: 9. From germline, CDR1 is MNHEY and CDR2 SVGAGI. This CDR3 is built from 16 residues. CDR3 sequence reads: CASSYSIYSGNDEQYF. The CDR3 nucleotides read TGTGCCAGCAGTTACTCGATATATAGCGGGAACGACGAGCAGTACTTC.

The chain joins TRBV5-1 to TRBJ1-1; TRBD1 might be the D (6 bases). Germline V gene sequence: CDR1 SGHRS, CDR2 YFSETQ. Trimming pared 4 bases from V and 0 bases from J, leaving 22 bases between. The CDR3 loop spans 18 amino acids. In nucleotides, the CDR3 is TGCGCCAGCAGCACTTATCCCGGACAGAGGAAGGTGAACACTGAAGCTTTCTTT. The encoded protein is CASSTYPGQRKVNTEAFF.

A note on this clone: This CDR3 is also generated by other DNA sequences in the sample. The rearrangement links TRBV30 to TRBJ1-5; D is unresolved. The ends were cut back, 0 bases at V and 4 bases at J, with 10 bases in the middle. The CDR3 is 14 amino acids. In germline, CDR1 is GTSNPN, CDR2 SVGIG (reference sequence). CDR3 sequence reads: CAWSVVSRNQPQHF. The CDR3 DNA reads as TGTGCCTGGAGTGTGGTCTCCAGGAATCAGCCCCAGCATTTT.

J is TRBJ1-5 and V is TRBV18, with a tentative D call TRBD1 (6 bases). Germline lookup yields CDR1 KGHSH and CDR2 LQKENI. There are 16 residues in the CDR3. Trimming removed 3 bases at V and 6 bases at J, with 18 bases between. CDR3 coding DNA: TGTGCCAGCTCACCGGGCAGGGGACAAGGCGGTCAGCCCCAGCATTTT. Protein: CASSPGRGQGGQPQHF. The full variable domain, with the rest looked up from reference TRBV18 and TRBJ1-5, is NAGVMQNPRHLVRRRGQEARLRCSPMKGHSHVYWYRQLPEEGLKFMVYLQKENIIDESGMPKERFSAEFPKEGPSILRIQQVVRGDSAAYFCASSPGRGQGGQPQHFGDGTRLSIL.

The chain combines TRBV7-2 with TRBJ2-5; TRBD2 aligns across 9 bases. There are 14 residues in the CDR3. The ends lost 4 bases at V and 5 bases at J; junction bases unmatched: 5. Germline loops: CDR1 SGHTA, CDR2 FQGNSA. The DNA of the CDR3 is TGTGCCAGCAGCTCTTTAGCGGGAGTGGAGACCCAGTACTTC. This translates into CASSSLAGVETQYF.

The chain couples TRBV4-1 to TRBJ2-1; 8 bases fit TRBD2. The V gene end was trimmed by 4 bases and the J gene end by 3 bases; junction bases not matched to a gene: 8. Looked up from germline, CDR1 is MGHRA and CDR2 is YSYEKL. The CDR3 length is 16 residues. This CDR3 reads CASSPSGTRSYNEQFF. Written as DNA, the CDR3 is TGCGCCAGCAGCCCCTCCGGGACTAGGAGCTACAATGAGCAGTTCTTC.

The gene calls are TRBV12-5 and TRBJ2-1; D gene ambiguous. The V end lost 0 bases, the J end lost 9 bases, and 3 bases lay between the germline ends. There are 11 residues in the CDR3. Germline V gives CDR1 LGHNT, CDR2 FRNRAP. CDR3 nucleotides: TGTGCTAGTGGTTTGGTAGCTGAGCAGTTCTTC. Protein: CASGLVAEQFF. The variable domain in full, completed from reference TRBV12-5 and TRBJ2-1, reads DARVTQTPRHKVTEMGQEVTMRCQPILGHNTVFWYRQTMMQGLELLAYFRNRAPLDDSGMPKDRFSAEMPDATLATLKIQPSEPRDSAVYFCASGLVAEQFFGPGTRLTVL.

The genes are TRBV27 and TRBJ1-4; D gene uncertain. CDR1 is MNHEY and CDR2 is SMNVEV in the germline V gene (reference sequence). V lost 5 bases and J lost 0, with 13 bases in between. The CDR3 consists of 16 residues. CDR3: CASSGGGSATNEKLFF. The DNA of the CDR3 is TGTGCCAGCAGTGGAGGAGGAAGCGCAACTAATGAAAAACTGTTTTTT.

The chain links TRBV18 to TRBJ1-5; TRBD1 is a possible D gene (5 bases). Germline CDR1 is KGHSH and CDR2 is LQKENI. The CDR3 contains 14 residues. Trimming pared 3 bases from V and 4 bases from J, leaving 10 bases between. The CDR3 region has the DNA TGTGCCAGCTCACCGAGCAGGGATAATCAGCCCCAGCATTTT. Amino acid sequence: CASSPSRDNQPQHF.

V usage is TRBV30 and J usage is TRBJ1-6; 7 nucleotides align to TRBD1. This CDR3 is 15 amino acids long. With 1 base clipped from V and 5 bases from J, the junction kept 5 bases outside the gene matches. Germline V gene lookup returns CDR1 GTSNPN and CDR2 SVGIG (reference sequence). The CDR3 sequence is CAWSDRDRHNSPLHF. The CDR3, as DNA: TGTGCCTGGAGTGACCGGGACAGACATAATTCACCCCTCCACTTT. The full variable domain, rest sourced from reference TRBV30 and TRBJ1-6, is SQTIHQWPATLVQPVGSPLSLECTVEGTSNPNLYWYRQAAGRGLQLLFYSVGIGQISSEVPQNLSASRPQDRQFILSSKKLLLSDSGFYLCAWSDRDRHNSPLHFGNGTRLTVT.

The V and J genes are TRBV30 and TRBJ2-3; D is ambiguous. CDR3 length equals 14 residues. The germline V gene encodes CDR1 GTSNPN and CDR2 SVGIG (reference sequence). Deletions cut 0 bases from V and 0 bases from J, with 7 bases between. CDR3 protein: CAWSVGLSTDTQYF. As DNA, the CDR3 is TGTGCCTGGAGTGTCGGGTTGAGCACAGATACGCAGTATTTT.

This sequence joins TRBV9 and TRBJ2-7, with 9 bases fitting TRBD1. Germline V CDR1 and CDR2: SGDLS, YYNGEE. The CDR3 length is 14 residues. The V segment lost 3 bases and the J segment 7 bases; nucleotides outside the gene matches: 8. DNA of the CDR3: TGTGCCAGCAGCGAGGGACAGGGTTCCTGGGAGCAGTACTTC. This gives the protein CASSEGQGSWEQYF.

The chain is built from TRBV4-3 and TRBJ2-1; TRBD2 is a possible D gene (6 bases). The CDR3 consists of 16 residues. V was pared by 2 bases and J by 4 bases, with 15 bases between. Germline CDR1 is LGHNA and CDR2 is YSLEER. The CDR3 region has the DNA TGCGCCAGCAGCCAATCAACGGGACTCGGATACAATGAGCAGTTCTTC. Its translation: CASSQSTGLGYNEQFF.

The rearrangement joins TRBV5-8 to TRBJ2-7; the match to TRBD2 covers 9 bases. The J segment lost 7 bases and the V segment lost 4 bases, leaving 15 bases of the junction unmatched. CDR3 size: 16 residues. Germline CDR1 SGHTS, CDR2 YDEGEE. The CDR3 sequence is CASSPGSERGAWEQYF. The DNA of the CDR3 is TGTGCCAGCAGCCCTGGGAGTGAGCGGGGGGCCTGGGAGCAGTACTTC.

This clone appeared a single time. The genes are TRBV11-2 and TRBJ1-1; tentatively, D is TRBD1 (6 bases). The CDR3 consists of 13 residues. In germline, CDR1 is SGHAT, CDR2 FQNNGV. The V end was cut by 8 bases, the J end by 6 bases, with 16 bases between. The CDR3: CASWQGGDAEAFF. Here the CDR3 DNA reads TGTGCCAGCTGGCAAGGGGGTGACGCTGAAGCTTTCTTT. The full variable domain, its missing parts supplied by reference TRBV11-2 and TRBJ1-1, is EAGVAQSPRYKIIEKRQSVAFWCNPISGHATLYWYQQILGQGPKLLIQFQNNGVVDDSQLPKDRFSAERLKGVDSTLKIQPAKLEDSAVYLCASWQGGDAEAFFGQGTRLTVV.

The V call is TRBV25-1, the J call TRBJ1-6; no clear D gene. The V gene lost 6 bases and the J gene lost 7 bases, with 10 bases spanning the gap. This CDR3 has 13 residues. Per germline, CDR1 MGHDK and CDR2 SYGVNS. CDR3 coding DNA: TGTGCCAGCAGATACAGCCTAAATTCACCCCTCCACTTT. Translating it yields CASRYSLNSPLHF.

This clone has more than one count but fewer than ten. The rearrangement links TRBV6-1 to TRBJ1-5; D possibly corresponds to TRBD1 (5 bases). The germline gives CDR1 MNHNS, CDR2 SASEGT. The CDR3 consists of 14 residues. The germline V and J ends were trimmed by 3 bases and 6 bases, with 12 bases remaining between them. Written as DNA, the CDR3 is TGTGCCAGCAGTGACAGGGTGGGTCCTCAGCCCCAGCATTTT. Residues: CASSDRVGPQPQHF.

The chain has TRBV6-5 and TRBJ2-1; 8 bases are shared with TRBD1. J lost 5 bases, V lost 6 bases, and 9 bases had no gene match. CDR3 length equals 15 residues. CDR1 is MNHEY, CDR2 SVGAGI, per germline. CDR3 nucleotide sequence: TGTGCCAGCAGAGAACGGACAGGGAACCACAATGAGCAGTTCTTC. Amino acid sequence: CASRERTGNHNEQFF.

Remarks on this clone: This specimen includes other DNA sequences encoding the same CDR3. This chain connects TRBV9 to TRBJ1-5; 9 bases match TRBD1. V gave up 0 bases and J gave up 5 bases; unmatched junction bases: 0. Germline V gene data show CDR1 as SGDLS and CDR2 as YYNGEE. This CDR3 has 14 residues. DNA of the CDR3: TGTGCCAGCAGCGTAGGGACAGGGGATCAGCCCCAGCATTTT. Amino acid sequence: CASSVGTGDQPQHF.

CDR3 loop: CASSSPGLEGETQYF. CDR3 nucleotides: TGTGCCAGCAGTTCCCCGGGACTAGAAGGGGAGACCCAGTACTTC. The chain employs TRBV27 and TRBJ2-5; 8 nucleotides align to TRBD2. Germline CDR1 reads MNHEY; CDR2 reads SMNVEV (reference sequence). Trimming took 4 bases from V and 5 from J; bases not matched to a gene: 9. The CDR3 length is 15 residues.

The chain uses TRBV6-1 and TRBJ2-1, with 10 bases aligning to TRBD1. The junction had 2 bases not matched to a gene; V was cut back by 7 bases and J by 2 bases. Germline CDR1 MNHNS, CDR2 SASEGT. The CDR3 covers 14 residues. CDR3: CASIGQGAYNEQFF. The CDR3 coding sequence is TGTGCCAGCATTGGACAGGGGGCCTACAATGAGCAGTTCTTC.

This chain uses TRBV9 with TRBJ2-4, with a tentative D call TRBD1 (5 bases). CDR1 and CDR2 from the germline V gene are SGDLS and YYNGEE. The CDR3 sequence is 15 residues long. Trimming left V 2 bases short and J 2 bases short, with 11 bases between. CDR3 residues: CASSVSGLSKNIQYF. The CDR3 DNA reads TGTGCCAGCAGCGTCTCAGGGCTTTCCAAAAACATTCAGTACTTC.

The chain links TRBV30 to TRBJ1-5; 9 positions agree with TRBD1. Germline CDR1 GTSNPN, CDR2 SVGIG (reference sequence). J lost 6 bases, V lost 2 bases, and 5 bases had no gene match. The CDR3 sequence is 14 residues long. In DNA, the CDR3 is TGTGCCTGGAGTTCGGGACAGGGAATTCAGCCCCAGCATTTT. This codes for CAWSSGQGIQPQHF.

This chain joins TRBV4-3 and TRBJ2-7; D is uncertain. CDR1 is LGHNA and CDR2 is YSLEER in the germline V gene. V lost 0 bases, J lost 3 bases, and 9 bases lay in between. The CDR3 has 14 amino acids. CDR3 loop: CASSQDTQVYEQYF. The CDR3 region has the DNA TGCGCCAGCAGCCAAGATACCCAGGTCTACGAGCAGTACTTC.

This clone has a handful of counts. This chain connects TRBV4-2 to TRBJ1-2, with D possibly matching TRBD1 (6 bases). The V end lost 1 base, the J end lost 6 bases, and 18 bases lay between the germline ends. CDR3 length: 16 residues. Germline lookup yields CDR1 LGHNA and CDR2 YNFKEQ. CDR3 protein: CASSQGGSGEGDGYTF. In DNA form, the CDR3 reads TGTGCCAGCAGCCAAGGAGGGTCAGGGGAAGGTGATGGCTACACCTTC.

The rearrangement links TRBV6-6 to TRBJ2-7, with 10 bases lining up with TRBD1. V trimming: 0 bases; J trimming: 12 bases; junction bases outside the gene matches: 14. Germline CDR1 MNHNY, CDR2 SVGAGI (reference sequence). The CDR3 is made up of 16 amino acids. The CDR3 coding sequence is TGTGCCAGCAGTTACTCGATACCTACCGGGACAGGGGTGACGTACTTC. It codes for CASSYSIPTGTGVTYF.

This clone occurred a few times. The gene calls are TRBV7-8 and TRBJ1-3; D not certain. Germline-derived CDR1 and CDR2 are SGHVS and FQNEAQ. Trimming removed 1 base at V and 0 bases at J, with 4 bases between. The CDR3 consists of 14 residues. CDR3: CASSLVSSGNTIYF. In DNA form, the CDR3 reads TGTGCCAGCAGCTTAGTTAGCTCTGGAAACACCATATATTTT. Using reference TRBV7-8 and TRBJ1-3 for the parts outside the CDR3, the full variable domain is GAGVSQSPRYKVAKRGQDVALRCDPISGHVSLFWYQQALGQGPEFLTYFQNEAQLDKSGLPSDRFFAERPEGSVSTLKIQRTQQEDSAVYLCASSLVSSGNTIYFGEGSWLTVV.

The chain carries TRBV15 and TRBJ2-1; tentatively, D is TRBD2 (5 bases). The CDR3 is 15 amino acids. V was clipped by 8 bases and J by 4 bases, with 18 bases between them. Germline V CDR1 and CDR2: LNHNV, YYDKDF (reference sequence). The CDR3 sequence: CATSRDGDYYNEQFF. The DNA for the CDR3 is TGTGCCACCTCGAGGGATGGGGATTATTACAATGAGCAGTTCTTC.

The chain recombines TRBV7-2 with TRBJ2-7, with 7 positions matching TRBD1. V lost 5 bases to trimming and J lost 2 bases; unmatched junction nucleotides: 6. Germline assignment: CDR1 SGHTA and CDR2 FQGNSA. This CDR3 comprises 14 residues. CDR3 in amino acids: CASSAWTGAYEQYF. DNA of the CDR3: TGTGCCAGCAGCGCATGGACAGGCGCCTACGAGCAGTACTTC.